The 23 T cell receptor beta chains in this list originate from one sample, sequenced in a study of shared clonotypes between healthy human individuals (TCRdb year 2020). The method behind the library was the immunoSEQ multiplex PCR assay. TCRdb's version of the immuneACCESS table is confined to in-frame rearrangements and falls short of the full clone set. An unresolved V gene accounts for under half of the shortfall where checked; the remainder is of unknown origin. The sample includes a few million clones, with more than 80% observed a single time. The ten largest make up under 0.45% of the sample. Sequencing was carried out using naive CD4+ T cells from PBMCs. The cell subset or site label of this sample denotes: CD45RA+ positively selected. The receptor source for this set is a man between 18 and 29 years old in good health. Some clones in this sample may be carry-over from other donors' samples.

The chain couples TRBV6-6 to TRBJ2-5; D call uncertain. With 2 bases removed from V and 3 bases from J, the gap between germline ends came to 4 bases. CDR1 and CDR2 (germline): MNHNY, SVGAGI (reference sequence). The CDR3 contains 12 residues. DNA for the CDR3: TGTGCCAGCAGTTACGCAAAAGAGACCCAGTACTTC. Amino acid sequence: CASSYAKETQYF.

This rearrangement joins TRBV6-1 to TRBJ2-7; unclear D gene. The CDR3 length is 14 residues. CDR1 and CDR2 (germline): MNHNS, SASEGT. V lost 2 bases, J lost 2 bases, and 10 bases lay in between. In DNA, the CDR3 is TGTGCCAGCAGTGAATTTGGGTCCGCCTACGAGCAGTACTTC. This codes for CASSEFGSAYEQYF.

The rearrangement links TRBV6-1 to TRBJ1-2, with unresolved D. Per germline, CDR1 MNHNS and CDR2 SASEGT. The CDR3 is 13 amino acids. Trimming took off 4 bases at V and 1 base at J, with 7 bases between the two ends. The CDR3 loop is CASSGRINYGYTF. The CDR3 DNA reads TGTGCCAGCAGTGGACGGATTAACTATGGCTACACCTTC.

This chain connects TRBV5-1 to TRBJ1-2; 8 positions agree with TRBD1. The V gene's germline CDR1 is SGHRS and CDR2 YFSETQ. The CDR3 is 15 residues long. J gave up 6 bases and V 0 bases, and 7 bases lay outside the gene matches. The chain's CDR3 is CASSLVGQAPHGYTF. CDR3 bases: TGCGCCAGCAGCTTGGTGGGACAGGCCCCCCATGGCTACACCTTC.

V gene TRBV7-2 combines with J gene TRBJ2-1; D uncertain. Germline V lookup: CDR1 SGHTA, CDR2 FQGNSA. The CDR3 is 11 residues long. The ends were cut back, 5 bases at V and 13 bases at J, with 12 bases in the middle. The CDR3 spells CASSTPRVQFF. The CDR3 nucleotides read TGTGCCAGCAGCACACCTAGGGTACAGTTCTTC.

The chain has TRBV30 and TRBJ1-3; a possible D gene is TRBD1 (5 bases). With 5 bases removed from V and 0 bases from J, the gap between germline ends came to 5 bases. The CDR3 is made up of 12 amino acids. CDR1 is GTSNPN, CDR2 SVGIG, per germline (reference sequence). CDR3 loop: CAWDSSGNTIYF. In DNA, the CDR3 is TGTGCCTGGGACAGCTCTGGAAACACCATATATTTT. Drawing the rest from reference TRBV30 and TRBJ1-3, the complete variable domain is SQTIHQWPATLVQPVGSPLSLECTVEGTSNPNLYWYRQAAGRGLQLLFYSVGIGQISSEVPQNLSASRPQDRQFILSSKKLLLSDSGFYLCAWDSSGNTIYFGEGSWLTVV.

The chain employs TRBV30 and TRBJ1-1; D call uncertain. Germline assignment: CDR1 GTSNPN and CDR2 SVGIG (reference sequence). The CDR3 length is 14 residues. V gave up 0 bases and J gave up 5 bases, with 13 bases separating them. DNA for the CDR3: TGTGCCTGGAGTGTGAACGGGGAATGGACTGAAGCTTTCTTT. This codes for CAWSVNGEWTEAFF.

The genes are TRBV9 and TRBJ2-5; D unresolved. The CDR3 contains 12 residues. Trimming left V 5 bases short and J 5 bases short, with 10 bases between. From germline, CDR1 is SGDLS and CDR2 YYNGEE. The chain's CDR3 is CASSRPGETQYF. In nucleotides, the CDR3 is TGTGCCAGCAGTCGACCAGGCGAGACCCAGTACTTC.

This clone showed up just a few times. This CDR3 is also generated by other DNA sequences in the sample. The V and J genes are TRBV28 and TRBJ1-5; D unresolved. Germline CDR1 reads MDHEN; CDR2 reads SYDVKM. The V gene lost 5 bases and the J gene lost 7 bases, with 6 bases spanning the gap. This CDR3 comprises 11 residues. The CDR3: CASSPGQPQHF. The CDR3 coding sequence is TGTGCCAGCAGTCCCGGACAGCCCCAGCATTTT.

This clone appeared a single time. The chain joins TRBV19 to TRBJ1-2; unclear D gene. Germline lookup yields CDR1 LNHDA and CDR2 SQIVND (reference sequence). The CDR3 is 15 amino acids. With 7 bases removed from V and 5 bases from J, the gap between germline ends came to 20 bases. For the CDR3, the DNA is TGTGCCAGTAACCCCGGGCCTCTCCTGCCGTATGGCTACACCTTC. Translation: CASNPGPLLPYGYTF.

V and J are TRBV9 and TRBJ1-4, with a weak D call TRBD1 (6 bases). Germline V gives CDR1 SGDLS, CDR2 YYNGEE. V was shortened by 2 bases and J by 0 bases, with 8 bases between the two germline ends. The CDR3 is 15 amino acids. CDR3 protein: CASSVGTTTNEKLFF. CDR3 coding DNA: TGTGCCAGCAGCGTGGGGACAACAACTAATGAAAAACTGTTTTTT.

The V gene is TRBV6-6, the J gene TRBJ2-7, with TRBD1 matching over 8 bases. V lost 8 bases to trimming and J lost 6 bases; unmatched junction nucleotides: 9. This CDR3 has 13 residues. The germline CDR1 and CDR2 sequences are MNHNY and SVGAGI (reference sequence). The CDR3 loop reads CASWGQGAREQYF. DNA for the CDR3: TGTGCCAGCTGGGGGCAGGGGGCGCGCGAGCAGTACTTC.

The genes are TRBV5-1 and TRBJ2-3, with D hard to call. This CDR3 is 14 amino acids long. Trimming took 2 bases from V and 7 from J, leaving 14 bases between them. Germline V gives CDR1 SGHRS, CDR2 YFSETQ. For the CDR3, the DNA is TGCGCCAGCAGCTTAAGAGTCGGAGATTATACGCAGTATTTT. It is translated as CASSLRVGDYTQYF.

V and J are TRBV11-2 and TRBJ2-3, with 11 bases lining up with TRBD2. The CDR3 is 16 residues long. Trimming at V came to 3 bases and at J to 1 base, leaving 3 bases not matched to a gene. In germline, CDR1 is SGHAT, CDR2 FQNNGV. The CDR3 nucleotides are TGTGCCAGCAGCTTTCTAGCGGGAGGTCGCACAGATACGCAGTATTTT. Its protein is CASSFLAGGRTDTQYF.

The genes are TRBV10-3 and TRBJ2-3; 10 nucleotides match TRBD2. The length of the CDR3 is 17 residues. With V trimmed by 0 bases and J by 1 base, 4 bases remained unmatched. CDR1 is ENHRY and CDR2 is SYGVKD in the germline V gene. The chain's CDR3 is CAISESTSGKRTDTQYF. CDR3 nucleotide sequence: TGTGCCATCAGTGAGTCTACTAGCGGGAAACGCACAGATACGCAGTATTTT.

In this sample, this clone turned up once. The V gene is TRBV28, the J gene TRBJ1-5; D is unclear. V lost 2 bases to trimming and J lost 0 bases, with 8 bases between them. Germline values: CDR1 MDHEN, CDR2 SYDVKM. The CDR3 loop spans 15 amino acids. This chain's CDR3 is CASSLVGNSNQPQHF. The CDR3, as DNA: TGTGCCAGCAGTTTAGTCGGAAATAGCAATCAGCCCCAGCATTTT. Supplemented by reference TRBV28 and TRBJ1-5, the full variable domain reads DVKVTQSSRYLVKRTGEKVFLECVQDMDHENMFWYRQDPGLGLRLIYFSYDVKMKEKGDIPEGYSVSREKKERFSLILESASTNQTSMYLCASSLVGNSNQPQHFGDGTRLSIL.

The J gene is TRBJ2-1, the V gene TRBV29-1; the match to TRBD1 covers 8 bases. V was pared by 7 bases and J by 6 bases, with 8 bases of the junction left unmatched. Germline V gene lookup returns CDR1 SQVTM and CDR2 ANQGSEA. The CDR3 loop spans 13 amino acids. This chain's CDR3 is CSANRGFGNEQFF. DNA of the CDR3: TGCAGCGCCAACAGGGGGTTCGGCAATGAGCAGTTCTTC.

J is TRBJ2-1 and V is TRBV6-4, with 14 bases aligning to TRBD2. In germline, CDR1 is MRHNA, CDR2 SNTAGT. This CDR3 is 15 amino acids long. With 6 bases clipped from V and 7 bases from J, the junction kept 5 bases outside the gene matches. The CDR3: CASRRLAGGVNEQFF. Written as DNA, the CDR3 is TGTGCCAGCAGGAGACTAGCGGGGGGGGTAAATGAGCAGTTCTTC.

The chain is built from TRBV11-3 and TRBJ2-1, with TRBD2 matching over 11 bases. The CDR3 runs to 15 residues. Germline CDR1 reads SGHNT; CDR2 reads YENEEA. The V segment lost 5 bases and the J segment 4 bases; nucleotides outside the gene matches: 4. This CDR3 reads CASSIGLAGYNEQFF. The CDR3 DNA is TGTGCCAGCAGCATCGGACTAGCGGGTTACAATGAGCAGTTCTTC.

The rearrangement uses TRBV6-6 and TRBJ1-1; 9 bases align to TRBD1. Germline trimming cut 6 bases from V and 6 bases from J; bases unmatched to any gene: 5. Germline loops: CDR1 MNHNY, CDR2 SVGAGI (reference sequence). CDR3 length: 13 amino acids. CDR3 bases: TGTGCCAGCAGGGAAACAGGGGGCCCTGAAGCTTTCTTT. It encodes CASRETGGPEAFF.

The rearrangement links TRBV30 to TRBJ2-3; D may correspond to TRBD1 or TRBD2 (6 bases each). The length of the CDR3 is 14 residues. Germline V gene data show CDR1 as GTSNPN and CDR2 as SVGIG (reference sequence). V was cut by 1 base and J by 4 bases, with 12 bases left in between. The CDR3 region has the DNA TGTGCCTGGAGTGAGGGGGAGGCCGCAGATACGCAGTATTTT. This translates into CAWSEGEAADTQYF.

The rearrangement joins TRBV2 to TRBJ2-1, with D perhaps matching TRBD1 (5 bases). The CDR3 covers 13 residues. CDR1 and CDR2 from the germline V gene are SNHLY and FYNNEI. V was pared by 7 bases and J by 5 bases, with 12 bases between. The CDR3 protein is CASMRQGNNEQFF. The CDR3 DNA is TGTGCCAGCATGCGGCAGGGTAACAATGAGCAGTTCTTC.

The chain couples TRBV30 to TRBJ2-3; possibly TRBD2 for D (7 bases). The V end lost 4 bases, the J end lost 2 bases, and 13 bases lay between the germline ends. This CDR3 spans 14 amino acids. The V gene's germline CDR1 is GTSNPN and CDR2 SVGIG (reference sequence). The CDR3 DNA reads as TGTGCCTGGACAGTTGCGGGGGCCACAGATACGCAGTATTTT. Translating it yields CAWTVAGATDTQYF.